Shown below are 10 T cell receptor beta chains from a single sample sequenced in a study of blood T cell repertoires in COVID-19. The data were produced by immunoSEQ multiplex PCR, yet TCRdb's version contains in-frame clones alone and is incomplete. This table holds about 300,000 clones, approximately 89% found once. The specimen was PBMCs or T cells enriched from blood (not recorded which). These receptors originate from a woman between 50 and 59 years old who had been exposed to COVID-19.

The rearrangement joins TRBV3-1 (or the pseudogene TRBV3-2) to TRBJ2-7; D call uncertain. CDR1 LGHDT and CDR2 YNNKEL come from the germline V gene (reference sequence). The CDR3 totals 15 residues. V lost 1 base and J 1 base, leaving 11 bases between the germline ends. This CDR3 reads CASSQGNDGSYEQYF. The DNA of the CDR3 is TGTGCCAGCAGCCAAGGGAATGACGGGTCCTACGAGCAGTACTTC.

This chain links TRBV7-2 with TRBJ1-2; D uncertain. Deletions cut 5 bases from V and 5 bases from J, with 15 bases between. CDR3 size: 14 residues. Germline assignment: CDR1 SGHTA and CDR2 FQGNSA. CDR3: CASSPGSAAYGYTF. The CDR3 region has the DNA TGTGCCAGCAGCCCAGGTTCAGCTGCATATGGCTACACCTTC.

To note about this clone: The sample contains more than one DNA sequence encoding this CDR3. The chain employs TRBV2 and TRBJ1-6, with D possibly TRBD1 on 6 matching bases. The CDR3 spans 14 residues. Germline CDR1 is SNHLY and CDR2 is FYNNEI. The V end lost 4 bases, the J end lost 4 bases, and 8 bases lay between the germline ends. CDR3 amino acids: CASSGQGYNSPLHF. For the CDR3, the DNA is TGTGCCAGCAGTGGTCAGGGGTATAATTCACCCCTCCACTTT.

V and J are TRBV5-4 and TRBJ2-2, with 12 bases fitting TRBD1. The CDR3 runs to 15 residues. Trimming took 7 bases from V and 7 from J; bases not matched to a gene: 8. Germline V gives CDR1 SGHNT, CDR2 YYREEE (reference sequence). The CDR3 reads CASQRGQGASGELFF. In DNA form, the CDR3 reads TGTGCCAGCCAGCGGGGACAGGGGGCGAGCGGGGAGCTGTTTTTT.

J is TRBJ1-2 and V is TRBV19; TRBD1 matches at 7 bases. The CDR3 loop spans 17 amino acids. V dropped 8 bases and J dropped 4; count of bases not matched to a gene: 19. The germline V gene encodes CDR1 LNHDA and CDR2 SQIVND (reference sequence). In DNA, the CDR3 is TGTGCCAGTCAGGGACAGACTGGCGGGCCGCAATTCTATGGCTACACCTTC. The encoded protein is CASQGQTGGPQFYGYTF.

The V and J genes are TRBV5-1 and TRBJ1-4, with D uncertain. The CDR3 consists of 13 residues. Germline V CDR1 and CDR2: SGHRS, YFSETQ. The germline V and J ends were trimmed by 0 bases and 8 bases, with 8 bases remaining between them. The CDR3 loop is CASSLAGREKLFF. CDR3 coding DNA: TGCGCCAGCAGCTTGGCCGGCAGGGAAAAACTGTTTTTT.

In nucleotides, the CDR3 is TGTGCCAGCAGCTCGACAGGGATCGGCTACAATGAGCAGTTCTTC. It codes for CASSSTGIGYNEQFF. The chain has TRBV5-6 and TRBJ2-1; TRBD1 matches at 7 bases. V lost 3 bases to trimming and J lost 3 bases; unmatched junction nucleotides: 6. Germline assignment: CDR1 SGHDT and CDR2 YYEEEE. The CDR3 is made up of 15 amino acids.

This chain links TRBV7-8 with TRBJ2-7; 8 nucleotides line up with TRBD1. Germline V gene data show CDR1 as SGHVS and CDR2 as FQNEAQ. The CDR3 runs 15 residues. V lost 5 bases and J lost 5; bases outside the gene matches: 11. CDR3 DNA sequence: TGTGCCAGCAGCGGATACAGGGGGGTGAGAAACGAGCAGTACTTC. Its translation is CASSGYRGVRNEQYF.

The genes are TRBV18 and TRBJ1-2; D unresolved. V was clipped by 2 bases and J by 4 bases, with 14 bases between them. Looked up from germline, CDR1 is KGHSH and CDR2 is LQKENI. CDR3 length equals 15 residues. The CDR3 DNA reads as TGTGCCAGCTCACCATTACCCTTTACAGTCTATGGCTACACCTTC. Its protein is CASSPLPFTVYGYTF.

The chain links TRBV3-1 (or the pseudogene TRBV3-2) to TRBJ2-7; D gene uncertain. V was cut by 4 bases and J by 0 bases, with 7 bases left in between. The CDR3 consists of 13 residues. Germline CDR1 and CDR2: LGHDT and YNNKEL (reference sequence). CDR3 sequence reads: CASSLGSSYEQYF. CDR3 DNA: TGTGCCAGCAGCCTGGGCAGCTCCTACGAGCAGTACTTC.